This entry lists 19 T cell receptor beta chains sequenced from one sample in a study of regulatory T cells in long-lasting Graves disease. Noted time point: newly diagnosed GD, antithyroid drugs for less than 3 months. PBMC RNA served as the TCR library source. iRepertoire HTBI primers and Arm-PCR of CDR3 regions built TCR beta libraries. TCRdb re-derived calls from the multiplex PCR reads in MiXCR, one entry per CDR3 protein. The sample includes a few hundred thousand distinct CDR3 sequences, around a sixth of them seen just once. These data were likewise used in another study, on T cells in Graves' hyperthyroidism and ophthalmopathy.

The sequenced sample was peripheral blood mononuclear cells (PBMCs), obtained at new diagnosis, from a patient treated with antithyroid drugs. The receptors were sampled from a woman aged 25 to 39 with Graves disease.

This clonotype was recorded many times. The chain is built from TRBV20-1 and TRBJ2-3; no clear D. CDR3 length: 11 amino acids. Per germline, CDR1 DFQATT and CDR2 SNEGSKA (reference sequence). Trimming stripped 6 bases from V and 4 bases from J, with 8 bases between. CDR3 sequence reads: CSALRADTQYF. CDR3 coding DNA: TGCAGTGCCCTCAGAGCAGATACGCAGTATTTT.

Many counts were recorded for this clonotype. The chain combines TRBV6-2 or TRBV6-3 with TRBJ1-1; a weak D match, TRBD1 (6 bases). V shed 7 bases and J shed 6 bases, with 15 bases lying between them. CDR1 MNHEY and CDR2 SVGEGT come from the germline V gene. The CDR3 has 13 amino acids. CDR3 protein: CASTLQQGSEAFF. The CDR3 DNA is TGTGCCAGCACCCTCCAACAGGGCTCTGAAGCTTTCTTT.

This clonotype has a handful of counts. The chain joins TRBV3-1 to TRBJ2-3; tentative D call: TRBD2 (6 bases). The ends were cut back, 4 bases at V and 5 bases at J, with 19 bases in the middle. The CDR3 has 16 amino acids. Germline loops: CDR1 LGHDT, CDR2 YNNKEL (reference sequence). Here the CDR3 reads CASSPPFGGRGDTQYF. CDR3 DNA sequence: TGTGCCAGCAGCCCCCCCTTTGGGGGGAGAGGAGATACGCAGTATTTT.

A remark on this clonotype: This may be a read error: a much more frequent sequence differs by one nucleotide. It is likely a read error, because the conserved phenylalanine at the end of the CDR3 is missing. The rearrangement uses TRBV20-1 and TRBJ2-5, with 7 bases aligning to TRBD2. The J call may be in error: the DNA end matches TRBJ2-1 better. CDR3 length: 12 residues. The germline V gene encodes CDR1 DFQATT and CDR2 SNEGSKA (reference sequence). The CDR3 protein is CSARENSGGQFL. For the CDR3, the DNA is TGCAGTGCTAGAGAAAATTCGGGGGGGCAGTTCTTA.

The chain couples TRBV20-1 to TRBJ2-7; no clear D. The CDR3 totals 15 residues. V shed 0 bases and J shed 5 bases, with 17 bases lying between them. Germline V gene lookup returns CDR1 DFQATT and CDR2 SNEGSKA (reference sequence). The CDR3 DNA is TGCAGTGCTAGAGATCATAGGGCGCTACTGGACGAGCAGTACTTC. Its translation is CSARDHRALLDEQYF.

This clonotype was seen ten or more times. The V call is TRBV9, the J call TRBJ1-2; D gene unclear. There are 13 residues in the CDR3. From germline, CDR1 is SGDLS and CDR2 YYNGEE. V was clipped by 3 bases and J by 4 bases, with 10 bases between them. CDR3 nucleotides: TGTGCCAGCAGCGGAGGGCAGAGCTATGGCTACACCTTC. The encoded protein is CASSGGQSYGYTF.

Ten or more counts support this clonotype. This sequence joins TRBV7-2 and TRBJ1-1; D ambiguous. CDR3 length: 12 residues. Trimming took off 4 bases at V and 4 bases at J, with 7 bases between the two ends. Germline-derived CDR1 and CDR2 are SGHTA and FQGNSA. CDR3 nucleotide sequence: TGTGCCAGCAGCTCGGGAGTCACTGAAGCTTTCTTT. Its protein is CASSSGVTEAFF.

This clonotype was seen at least ten times. This chain links TRBV3-1 with TRBJ1-2; D gene unclear. This CDR3 is 14 amino acids long. The germline V gene encodes CDR1 LGHDT and CDR2 YNNKEL (reference sequence). V lost 4 bases and J 4 bases, leaving 13 bases between the germline ends. The CDR3 loop reads CASSPIGRSYGYTF. Here the CDR3 DNA reads TGTGCCAGCAGCCCCATCGGACGGAGCTATGGCTACACCTTC.

About this clonotype: A much larger clone lies a single base off, so this may be a read error. This chain joins TRBV6-1 and TRBJ1-2; no clear D. The CDR3 consists of 14 residues. From germline, CDR1 is MNHNS and CDR2 SASEGT. Written as DNA, the CDR3 is TGTGCCAGCAGTGAAGTTTCGGGAAACTATGGCTACATCTTC. Translating it yields CASSEVSGNYGYIF.

In this sample, this clonotype turned up a few times. The chain employs TRBV6-1 and TRBJ2-2; D is perhaps TRBD1 (5 bases). Germline assignment: CDR1 MNHNS and CDR2 SASEGT. This CDR3 has 16 residues. V was trimmed by 7 bases and J by 10 bases, leaving 25 bases between them. The CDR3 sequence: CASNGSAGIYGEELFF. DNA for the CDR3: TGTGCCAGCAATGGAAGCGCAGGGATCTATGGCGAGGAGCTGTTTTTT.

In its sample, this clonotype was seen many times. The CDR3 spells CASSRGTGRSHEQFF. Written as DNA, the CDR3 is TGTGCCAGCAGCCGGGGGACAGGCAGGTCTCATGAGCAGTTCTTC. The chain employs TRBV11-2 and TRBJ2-1, with 8 bases that match TRBD1. J lost 8 bases, V lost 5 bases, and 11 bases had no gene match. CDR3 size: 15 residues. From germline, CDR1 is SGHAT and CDR2 FQNNGV.

This clonotype was observed once. The gene calls are TRBV20-1 and TRBJ2-6; 7 bases align to TRBD2. V lost 0 bases to trimming and J lost 2 bases; unmatched junction nucleotides: 4. This CDR3 has 16 residues. CDR1 is DFQATT and CDR2 is SNEGSKA in the germline V gene (reference sequence). The CDR3 nucleotides read TGCAGTGCTAGAGAGGTGGGAGGGGCTGGGGCCAACGTCCTGACTTTC. Translated, it gives CSAREVGGAGANVLTF.

This clonotype was seen repeatedly, ten times or more. The V call is TRBV5-1, the J call TRBJ1-1; 7 bases match TRBD1. The CDR3 is made up of 17 amino acids. Trimming removed 5 bases from V and 0 bases from J; junction bases left unmatched: 13. Germline CDR1 and CDR2: SGHRS and YFSETQ. Here the CDR3 reads CASRLTYRGPMNTEAFF. For the CDR3, the DNA is TGCGCCAGCAGGCTTACTTACAGGGGCCCTATGAACACTGAAGCTTTCTTT. Using reference TRBV5-1 and TRBJ1-1 for the parts outside the CDR3, the full variable domain is KAGVTQTPRYLIKTRGQQVTLSCSPISGHRSVSWYQQTPGQGLQFLFEYFSETQRNKGNFPGRFSGRQFSNSRSEMNVSTLELGDSALYLCASRLTYRGPMNTEAFFGQGTRLTVV.

This clonotype turned up a few times. The rearrangement joins TRBV25-1 to TRBJ1-1; maybe TRBD1 (5 bases). Trimming took 6 bases from V and 6 from J, leaving 20 bases between them. The germline gives CDR1 MGHDK, CDR2 SYGVNS. CDR3 length: 15 amino acids. The CDR3 loop reads CASSDPGQGRSEAFF. The CDR3 bases are TGTGCCAGCAGCGACCCCGGCCAGGGCCGTTCTGAAGCTTTCTTT. The full variable domain, rest sourced from reference TRBV25-1 and TRBJ1-1, is EADIYQTPRYLVIGTGKKITLECSQTMGHDKMYWYQQDPGMELHLIHYSYGVNSTEKGDLSSESTVSRIRTEHFPLTLESARPSHTSQYLCASSDPGQGRSEAFFGQGTRLTVV.

The table lists this clonotype with many counts. The CDR3 sequence is CASSSPQVEGNQPQHF. The CDR3 DNA follows: TGTGCCAGCAGCTCCCCCCAGGTGGAGGGCAATCAGCCCCAGCATTTT. The chain is built from TRBV7-6 and TRBJ1-5; no firm D call. Germline values: CDR1 SGHVS, CDR2 FNYEAQ. Between the trimmed V and J ends, which lost 4 bases and 2 bases, there was a span of 15 bases. The CDR3 has 16 residues.

The sample holds a few counts of this clonotype. A much larger clone is a single base away; this may be a read error. V and J are TRBV6-2 or TRBV6-3 and TRBJ2-1; D possibly matches TRBD1 or TRBD2 (5 bases each). The ends were cut back, 10 bases at V and 2 bases at J, with 15 bases in the middle. Looked up from germline, CDR1 is MNHEY and CDR2 is SVGEGT. The CDR3 totals 14 residues. The CDR3 DNA is TGTGCCACATGCGGGTGGGGCCCCTACAATGAGCAGTTCTTC. Encoded protein: CATCGWGPYNEQFF.

This clonotype was seen ten or more times. This chain connects TRBV12-3 or TRBV12-4 to TRBJ2-1; 8 bases are a match to TRBD1. J lost 3 bases, V lost 6 bases, and 10 bases had no gene match. The CDR3 covers 16 residues. The CDR3 bases are TGTGCCAGCAGCCGTGGACAGGGAGCAATCTACAATGAGCAGTTCTTC. It translates to CASSRGQGAIYNEQFF.

This clonotype has at least ten counts. The gene calls are TRBV18 and TRBJ1-3; tentative D call: TRBD1 (5 bases). The CDR3 extends over 18 amino acids. The V end lost 3 bases, the J end lost 0 bases, and 18 bases lay between the germline ends. CDR1 KGHSH and CDR2 LQKENI come from the germline V gene. The CDR3, as DNA: TGTGCCAGCTCACCTACACTACTCGACAGTTTCTCTGGAAACACCATATATTTT. Protein: CASSPTLLDSFSGNTIYF.

A remark on this clonotype: This sequence is one base from a far larger clone and is likely a read error. The V and J genes are TRBV28 and TRBJ2-1; TRBD1 matches 8 bases. This CDR3 contains 16 residues. The germline V gene encodes CDR1 MDHEN and CDR2 SYDVKM. Here the CDR3 reads CASSSPSSGGADIRYF. Written as DNA, the CDR3 is TGTGCCAGCAGTTCCCCTTCTTCAGGGGGCGCGGACATTCGGTACTTC. The full variable domain, completed using reference TRBV28 and TRBJ2-1, is DVKVTQSSRYLVKRTGEKVFLECVQDMDHENMFWYRQDPGLGLRLIYFSYDVKMKEKGDIPEGYSVSREKKERFSLILESASTNQTSMYLCASSSPSSGGADIRYFGPGTRLTVL.